The source of this T cell receptor (beta chain) is a study of OX40 agonist ivuxolimab in advanced cancers. Study-wide context: Subjects had a mean age of roughly 57 years, with a range of 23 to 79; less than 90% were male.

In the case of this clone: Its antigen is not known.

Per germline, CDR1 MGHDK and CDR2 SYGVNS. The V gene lost 10 bases and the J gene lost 5 bases, with 16 bases spanning the gap. CDR3 length: 13 amino acids. Study outcomes and limitations: Certain nonresponders likewise exhibited a low normalized T-cell clonal expansion.

Some clones are missing from TCRdb's copy, which holds only in-frame ones; the method was immunoSEQ multiplex PCR. Among 35,000 to 45,000 clones listed, 86% were seen once. This sequence joins TRBV25-1 and TRBJ2-3, with D uncertain. The source is an adult with an advanced solid tumor such as melanoma, head and neck, liver or kidney cancer. The input for sequencing was CD4+ or CD8+ T cells sorted from blood, taken in a trial of the OX40 agonist ivuxolimab. CDR3 bases: TGTGCCACTAAACGCGGTACAGTAGATACGCAGTATTTT. Its protein is CATKRGTVDTQYF.